Listed below are T cell receptor beta chains from one sample, sequenced in a study of technical replicates of blood from a few donors. Clones were read by immunoSEQ multiplex PCR, and TCRdb kept only the in-frame ones, dropping some. Found here are about 73,000 clones, approximately 90% of them singletons; the top ten hold 4.7%. The sequenced sample was PBMCs. The source of these receptors is a human donor in good health. Some clones in this sample may be carry-over from other donors' samples. CDR3s include the opening cysteine and the closing phenylalanine or tryptophan. D genes are given only for firm matches. Clone size is given for some rows only: seen once, a few or many times, or a class if the clone is expanded.

D gene: TRBD2
V gene: TRBV7-2
clone size: .
J gene: TRBJ2-5
CDR3 protein: CASSLVLSTSGTEETQYF
CDR3 DNA: TGTGCCAGCAGCTTAGTTTTGTCGACTAGCGGGACCGAAGAGACCCAGTACTTC

D gene: TRBD1
V gene: TRBV6-1
clone size: .
J gene: TRBJ2-7
CDR3 protein: CASSAPGTGLSHEQYF
CDR3 DNA: TGTGCCAGCAGTGCCCCCGGGACAGGGCTCTCTCACGAGCAGTACTTC

D gene: .
V gene: TRBV5-6
clone size: .
J gene: TRBJ1-1
CDR3 protein: CASSTTGRGMNTEAFF
CDR3 DNA: TGTGCCAGCAGCACGACAGGTCGCGGCATGAACACTGAAGCTTTCTTT

D gene: TRBD2
V gene: TRBV5-6
clone size: .
J gene: TRBJ2-2
CDR3 protein: CASSLIRTSGRKGELFF
CDR3 DNA: TGTGCCAGCAGCTTGATCCGGACTAGCGGGAGAAAGGGGGAGCTGTTTTTT

D gene: .
V gene: TRBV9
clone size: .
J gene: TRBJ2-7
CDR3 protein: CASSVGSGSAYEQYF
CDR3 DNA: TGTGCCAGCAGCGTAGGATCGGGGTCGGCCTACGAGCAGTACTTC

D gene: TRBD1
V gene: TRBV27
clone size: .
J gene: TRBJ1-2
CDR3 protein: CASSLPGGFGYTF
CDR3 DNA: TGTGCCAGCAGTTTACCAGGGGGCTTTGGCTACACCTTC

D gene: .
V gene: TRBV7-2
clone size: .
J gene: TRBJ2-7
CDR3 protein: CASSLGQEPYEQYF
CDR3 DNA: TGTGCCAGCAGCTTGGGGCAGGAGCCCTACGAGCAGTACTTC

D gene: .
V gene: TRBV4-2
clone size: .
J gene: TRBJ2-2
CDR3 protein: CASSLRVGGGELFF
CDR3 DNA: TGTGCCAGCAGCCTCCGAGTCGGGGGCGGGGAGCTGTTTTTT

D gene: .
V gene: TRBV18
clone size: .
J gene: TRBJ2-7
CDR3 protein: CASSPDPPGKGGSYEQYF
CDR3 DNA: TGTGCCAGCTCACCAGACCCACCCGGAAAAGGGGGTTCCTACGAGCAGTACTTC

D gene: TRBD1
V gene: TRBV7-2
clone size: .
J gene: TRBJ1-5
CDR3 protein: CASSFGTVNQPQHF
CDR3 DNA: TGTGCCAGCAGCTTCGGGACAGTTAATCAGCCCCAGCATTTT

D gene: TRBD2
V gene: TRBV29-1
clone size: .
J gene: TRBJ2-5
CDR3 protein: CSVGTSGKGTQYF
CDR3 DNA: TGCAGCGTCGGGACTAGCGGGAAAGGGACCCAGTACTTC

D gene: .
V gene: TRBV16
clone size: once
J gene: TRBJ2-7
CDR3 protein: CASSQSPGRSYEQYF
CDR3 DNA: TGTGCCAGCAGCCAATCCCCAGGGAGGTCCTACGAGCAGTACTTC

D gene: TRBD1
V gene: TRBV9
clone size: .
J gene: TRBJ2-7
CDR3 protein: CASSVGTGGSYEQYF
CDR3 DNA: TGTGCCAGCAGCGTAGGTACAGGGGGTTCCTACGAGCAGTACTTC

D gene: TRBD2
V gene: TRBV5-1
clone size: .
J gene: TRBJ2-1
CDR3 protein: CATGVAGATYNEQFF
CDR3 DNA: TGCGCCACGGGGGTAGCGGGAGCGACCTACAATGAGCAGTTCTTC

D gene: TRBD1
V gene: TRBV4-1
clone size: .
J gene: TRBJ1-2
CDR3 protein: CASSRRDRDYGYTF
CDR3 DNA: TGCGCCAGCAGCCGCCGGGACAGGGACTATGGCTACACCTTC

D gene: .
V gene: TRBV4-3
clone size: .
J gene: TRBJ2-5
CDR3 protein: CASSPGERQETQYF
CDR3 DNA: TGCGCCAGCAGCCCGGGGGAGAGACAAGAGACCCAGTACTTC

D gene: .
V gene: TRBV7-3
clone size: once
J gene: TRBJ1-1
CDR3 protein: CASSLNRQERFTEAFF
CDR3 DNA: TGTGCCAGCAGCTTGAATAGACAGGAACGTTTCACTGAAGCTTTCTTT

D gene: .
V gene: TRBV18
clone size: .
J gene: TRBJ2-2
CDR3 protein: CASSLPSRRNTGELFF
CDR3 DNA: TGTGCCAGCTCACTACCTTCGAGGAGGAACACCGGGGAGCTGTTTTTT

D gene: .
V gene: TRBV2
clone size: .
J gene: TRBJ2-7
CDR3 protein: CASGANGKAYEQYF
CDR3 DNA: TGTGCCAGCGGTGCCAACGGGAAGGCCTACGAGCAGTACTTC

D gene: .
V gene: TRBV13
clone size: .
J gene: TRBJ1-6
CDR3 protein: CASSLLIGTRVGGSPLHF
CDR3 DNA: TGTGCCAGCAGCTTACTCATTGGGACAAGGGTAGGAGGCTCACCCCTCCACTTT

D gene: .
V gene: TRBV27
clone size: .
J gene: TRBJ1-2
CDR3 protein: CASSFGINYGYTF
CDR3 DNA: TGTGCCAGCAGTTTTGGCATTAACTATGGCTACACCTTC

D gene: .
V gene: TRBV29-1
clone size: .
J gene: TRBJ1-2
CDR3 protein: CSVETQDTNYGYTF
CDR3 DNA: TGCAGCGTTGAGACACAAGACACAAACTATGGCTACACCTTC

D gene: TRBD2
V gene: TRBV4-3
clone size: .
J gene: TRBJ2-1
CDR3 protein: CASSQDGRTSGYNEQFF
CDR3 DNA: TGCGCCAGCAGCCAAGATGGGAGGACTAGCGGATACAATGAGCAGTTCTTC

D gene: .
V gene: TRBV18
clone size: .
J gene: TRBJ1-1
CDR3 protein: CASSPLLEGGNTEAFF
CDR3 DNA: TGTGCCAGCTCACCATTACTGGAAGGAGGGAACACTGAAGCTTTCTTT

D gene: TRBD1
V gene: TRBV5-4
clone size: .
J gene: TRBJ2-7
CDR3 protein: CASSARQGSQEQYF
CDR3 DNA: TGTGCCAGCAGCGCAAGACAGGGGAGCCAAGAGCAGTACTTC

D gene: .
V gene: TRBV6-1
clone size: .
J gene: TRBJ1-4
CDR3 protein: CASSPRGEKLFF
CDR3 DNA: TGTGCCAGCAGCCCCAGGGGTGAAAAACTGTTTTTT

D gene: .
V gene: TRBV4-2
clone size: .
J gene: TRBJ1-2
CDR3 protein: CASSQEVQGSYGYTF
CDR3 DNA: TGTGCCAGCAGCCAAGAAGTACAGGGATCTTATGGCTACACCTTC

D gene: TRBD2
V gene: TRBV27
clone size: .
J gene: TRBJ2-2
CDR3 protein: CASSLFQVAGNTGELFF
CDR3 DNA: TGTGCCAGCAGTTTATTTCAGGTAGCGGGAAACACCGGGGAGCTGTTTTTT

D gene: TRBD1
V gene: TRBV7-2
clone size: .
J gene: TRBJ2-7
CDR3 protein: CASSLADRAYEQYF
CDR3 DNA: TGTGCCAGCAGCTTAGCCGACAGGGCCTACGAGCAGTACTTC

D gene: TRBD2
V gene: TRBV28
clone size: once
J gene: TRBJ2-5
CDR3 protein: CASSPTLAGGETQYF
CDR3 DNA: TGTGCCAGCAGTCCTACACTAGCGGGGGGGGAGACCCAGTACTTC

D gene: .
V gene: TRBV4-1
clone size: .
J gene: TRBJ1-2
CDR3 protein: CASSQPPNNYGYTF
CDR3 DNA: TGCGCCAGCAGCCAACCCCCCAATAACTATGGCTACACCTTC

D gene: .
V gene: TRBV6-1
clone size: .
J gene: TRBJ1-5
CDR3 protein: CATSGGAAQHF
CDR3 DNA: TGTGCCACCTCGGGGGGGGCGGCCCAGCATTTT

D gene: .
V gene: TRBV4-2
clone size: .
J gene: TRBJ2-4
CDR3 protein: CASSPRVGEVAKNIQYF
CDR3 DNA: TGTGCCAGCAGCCCACGCGTGGGTGAGGTAGCCAAAAACATTCAGTACTTC

D gene: TRBD1
V gene: TRBV6-5
clone size: .
J gene: TRBJ1-2
CDR3 protein: CASSYSQGASYGYTF
CDR3 DNA: TGTGCCAGCAGTTACTCGCAGGGGGCTAGCTATGGCTACACCTTC

D gene: TRBD1
V gene: TRBV19
clone size: .
J gene: TRBJ1-2
CDR3 protein: CAVHRGQPGSGYGYTF
CDR3 DNA: TGTGCCGTACATAGGGGACAGCCAGGTTCGGGCTATGGCTACACCTTC

D gene: .
V gene: TRBV5-1
clone size: .
J gene: TRBJ2-3
CDR3 protein: CASSRPAGAPRDTQYF
CDR3 DNA: TGCGCCAGCAGCCGCCCGGCGGGGGCCCCCAGGGATACGCAGTATTTT

D gene: TRBD2
V gene: TRBV27
clone size: .
J gene: TRBJ2-2
CDR3 protein: CASSFSAGVPTGELFF
CDR3 DNA: TGTGCCAGCAGTTTTAGCGCGGGGGTTCCCACCGGGGAGCTGTTTTTT

D gene: TRBD2
V gene: TRBV6-6
clone size: .
J gene: TRBJ2-1
CDR3 protein: CASSYSSGSINNEQFF
CDR3 DNA: TGTGCCAGCAGTTACTCGAGCGGGAGTATAAACAATGAGCAGTTCTTC

D gene: TRBD1
V gene: TRBV19
clone size: .
J gene: TRBJ1-5
CDR3 protein: CASSARTGRSQPQHF
CDR3 DNA: TGTGCCAGTAGTGCAAGGACAGGGCGGTCTCAGCCCCAGCATTTT

D gene: .
V gene: TRBV19
clone size: once
J gene: TRBJ2-2
CDR3 protein: CASRRSAANTGELFF
CDR3 DNA: TGTGCCAGTAGAAGATCAGCGGCGAACACCGGGGAGCTGTTTTTT

D gene: .
V gene: TRBV7-3
clone size: .
J gene: TRBJ2-7
CDR3 protein: CASSLVASDEQYF
CDR3 DNA: TGTGCCAGCAGCTTAGTTGCCTCGGACGAGCAGTACTTC

D gene: TRBD1
V gene: TRBV14
clone size: .
J gene: TRBJ1-2
CDR3 protein: CASSQVTGAGYGYTF
CDR3 DNA: TGTGCCAGCAGCCAAGTGACAGGGGCTGGCTATGGCTACACCTTC

D gene: TRBD2
V gene: TRBV2
clone size: .
J gene: TRBJ2-3
CDR3 protein: CASKRTSGYSGDTQYF
CDR3 DNA: TGTGCCAGCAAACGGACTAGCGGATATTCAGGGGATACGCAGTATTTT

D gene: TRBD2
V gene: TRBV4-2
clone size: .
J gene: TRBJ2-3
CDR3 protein: CASSPVSGSRTDTQYF
CDR3 DNA: TGTGCCAGCAGCCCAGTCAGCGGGAGCCGCACAGATACGCAGTATTTT

D gene: TRBD2
V gene: TRBV5-1
clone size: .
J gene: TRBJ2-7
CDR3 protein: CASSPRILVAGDEQYF
CDR3 DNA: TGCGCCAGCAGCCCGAGGATATTAGTTGCGGGGGACGAGCAGTACTTC

D gene: .
V gene: TRBV4-3
clone size: few
J gene: TRBJ1-1
CDR3 protein: CASSPNPRGADWGGFF
CDR3 DNA: TGCGCCAGCAGCCCCAACCCCCGGGGGGCCGACTGGGGAGGTTTCTTT

D gene: .
V gene: TRBV7-2
clone size: .
J gene: TRBJ2-1
CDR3 protein: CASSLGRGGPLYNEQFF
CDR3 DNA: TGTGCCAGCAGCTTAGGGAGGGGCGGTCCCCTTTACAATGAGCAGTTCTTC

D gene: .
V gene: TRBV19
clone size: once
J gene: TRBJ1-1
CDR3 protein: CASSNIFQGLKTEAFF
CDR3 DNA: TGTGCCAGTAGTAACATCTTCCAGGGGTTGAAAACTGAAGCTTTCTTT

D gene: .
V gene: TRBV2
clone size: .
J gene: TRBJ1-4
CDR3 protein: CASSLYREGGEKLFF
CDR3 DNA: TGTGCCAGCAGTCTTTACAGGGAAGGGGGAGAAAAACTGTTTTTT

D gene: .
V gene: TRBV7-6
clone size: .
J gene: TRBJ2-7
CDR3 protein: CASSLAAGSYEQYF
CDR3 DNA: TGTGCCAGCAGCTTAGCCGCGGGCTCCTACGAGCAGTACTTC

D gene: TRBD1
V gene: TRBV28
clone size: .
J gene: TRBJ1-1
CDR3 protein: CASRGQAVTEAFF
CDR3 DNA: TGTGCCAGCAGGGGACAGGCGGTCACTGAAGCTTTCTTT

D gene: .
V gene: TRBV5-1
clone size: once
J gene: TRBJ1-4
CDR3 protein: CASSNHESGGEKLFF
CDR3 DNA: TGCGCCAGCAGCAACCACGAGTCCGGAGGTGAAAAACTGTTTTTT

D gene: .
V gene: TRBV7-2
clone size: .
J gene: TRBJ2-7
CDR3 protein: CASNPREGYEQYF
CDR3 DNA: TGTGCCAGCAACCCAAGAGAGGGCTACGAGCAGTACTTC

D gene: TRBD2
V gene: TRBV5-1
clone size: .
J gene: TRBJ2-3
CDR3 protein: CASSLAGTTDTQYF
CDR3 DNA: TGCGCCAGCAGCCTAGCGGGTACTACAGATACGCAGTATTTT

D gene: TRBD1
V gene: TRBV4-3
clone size: .
J gene: TRBJ1-3
CDR3 protein: CASSQRTGVGNTIYF
CDR3 DNA: TGCGCCAGCAGCCAGAGGACAGGGGTCGGAAACACCATATATTTT

D gene: TRBD1
V gene: TRBV7-2
clone size: once
J gene: TRBJ1-2
CDR3 protein: CASSLAPGTGMRGYTF
CDR3 DNA: TGTGCCAGCAGCTTAGCGCCCGGGACAGGGATGAGAGGCTACACCTTC

D gene: .
V gene: TRBV7-3
clone size: .
J gene: TRBJ2-1
CDR3 protein: CASSLTSGVPYNEQFF
CDR3 DNA: TGTGCCAGCAGCTTAACGTCAGGGGTCCCCTACAATGAGCAGTTCTTC

D gene: TRBD2
V gene: TRBV7-9
clone size: .
J gene: TRBJ2-3
CDR3 protein: CASSPTTAGEPDTQYF
CDR3 DNA: TGTGCCAGCAGCCCGACCACAGCGGGAGAACCAGATACGCAGTATTTT

D gene: .
V gene: TRBV7-8
clone size: once
J gene: TRBJ2-1
CDR3 protein: CASSLSGGIRYNEQFF
CDR3 DNA: TGTGCCAGCAGCTTATCCGGCGGGATACGGTACAATGAGCAGTTCTTC

D gene: .
V gene: TRBV29-1
clone size: .
J gene: TRBJ2-7
CDR3 protein: CSVEGQGNTYEQYF
CDR3 DNA: TGCAGCGTTGAAGGTCAGGGGAATACCTACGAGCAGTACTTC